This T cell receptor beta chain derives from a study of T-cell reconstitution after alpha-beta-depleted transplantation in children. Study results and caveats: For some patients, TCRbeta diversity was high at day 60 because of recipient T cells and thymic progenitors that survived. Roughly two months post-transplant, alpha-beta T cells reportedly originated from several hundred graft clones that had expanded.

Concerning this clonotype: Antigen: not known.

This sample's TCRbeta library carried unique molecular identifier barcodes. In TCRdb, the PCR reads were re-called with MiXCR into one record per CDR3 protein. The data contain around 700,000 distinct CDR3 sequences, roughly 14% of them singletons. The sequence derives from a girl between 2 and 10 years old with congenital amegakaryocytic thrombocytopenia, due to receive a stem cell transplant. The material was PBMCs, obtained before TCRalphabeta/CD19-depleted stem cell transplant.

This CDR3 is CASSQALREGPTDTQYF. The DNA of the CDR3 is TGCGCCAGCAGCCAAGCTCTACGGGAGGGCCCCACAGATACGCAGTATTTT. The chain carries TRBV4-1 and TRBJ2-3; the match to TRBD2 covers 8 bases. Germline V gene lookup returns CDR1 MGHRA and CDR2 YSYEKL. V shed 1 base and J 2 bases; nucleotides not matched to a gene: 8. CDR3 length equals 17 residues.